What follows is one T cell receptor beta chain and its context. Original handling: How many nucleated cells were present was estimated from reference gene primer amplification. Profiled with immunoSEQ multiplex PCR; TCRdb holds only in-frame clones, not every one. V and J calls and clone size are those listed in that table; D and trimming were worked out from the DNA. The sample shows 34,000 or so clones, approximately 90% of them seen only once. This entry comes from a study of blood T cell repertoires in COVID-19. Study-wide background: The origin of the acute and convalescent COVID-19 samples was the United States, Italy and Spain. T cells, B-cell-depleted T cells, or PBMCs supplied cDNA or gDNA.

V was shortened by 2 bases and J by 3 bases, with 5 bases between the two germline ends. CDR3 length: 13 amino acids. The V gene's germline CDR1 is MNHEY and CDR2 SVGEGT. The sequenced sample consisted of peripheral blood. The source of this sequence is a man aged 50 to 60 with active or convalescent COVID-19. The rearrangement links TRBV6-2 or TRBV6-3 to TRBJ1-5; D call uncertain. CDR3 coding DNA: TGTGCCAGCAGTTACCAGGACAATCAGCCCCAGCATTTT. Translating gives CASSYQDNQPQHF.